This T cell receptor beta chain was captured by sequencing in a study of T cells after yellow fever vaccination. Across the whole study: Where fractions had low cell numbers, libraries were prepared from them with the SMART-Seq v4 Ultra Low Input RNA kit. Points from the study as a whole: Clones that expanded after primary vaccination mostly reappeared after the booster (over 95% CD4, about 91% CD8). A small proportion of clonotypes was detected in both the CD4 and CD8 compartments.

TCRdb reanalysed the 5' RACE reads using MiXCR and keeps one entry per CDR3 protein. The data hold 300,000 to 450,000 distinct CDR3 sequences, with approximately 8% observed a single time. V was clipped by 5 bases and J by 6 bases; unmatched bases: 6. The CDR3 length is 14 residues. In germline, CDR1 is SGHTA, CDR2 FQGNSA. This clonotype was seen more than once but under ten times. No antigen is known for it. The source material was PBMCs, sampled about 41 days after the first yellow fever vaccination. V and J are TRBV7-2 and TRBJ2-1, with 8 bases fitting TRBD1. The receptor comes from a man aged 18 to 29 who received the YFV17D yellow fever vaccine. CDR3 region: CASSLRQGINEQFF. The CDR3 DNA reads TGTGCCAGCAGCCTACGACAGGGGATCAATGAGCAGTTCTTC. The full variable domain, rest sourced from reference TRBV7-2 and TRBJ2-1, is GAGVSQSPSNKVTEKGKDVELRCDPISGHTALYWYRQSLGQGLEFLIYFQGNSAPDKSGLPSDRFSAERTGGSVSTLTIQRTQQEDSAVYLCASSLRQGINEQFFGPGTRLTVL.